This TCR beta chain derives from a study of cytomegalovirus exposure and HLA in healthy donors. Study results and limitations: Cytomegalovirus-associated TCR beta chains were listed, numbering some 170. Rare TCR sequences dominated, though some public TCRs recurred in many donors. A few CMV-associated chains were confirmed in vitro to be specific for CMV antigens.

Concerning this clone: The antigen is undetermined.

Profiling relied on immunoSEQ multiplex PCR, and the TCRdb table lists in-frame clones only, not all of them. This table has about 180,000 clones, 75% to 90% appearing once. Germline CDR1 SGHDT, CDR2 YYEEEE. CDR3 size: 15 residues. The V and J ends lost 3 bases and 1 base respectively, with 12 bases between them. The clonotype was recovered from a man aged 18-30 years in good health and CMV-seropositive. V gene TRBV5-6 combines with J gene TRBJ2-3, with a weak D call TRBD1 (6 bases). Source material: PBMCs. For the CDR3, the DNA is TGTGCCAGCAGCTCCGGGACACAAGGCACAGATACGCAGTATTTT. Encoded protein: CASSSGTQGTDTQYF.